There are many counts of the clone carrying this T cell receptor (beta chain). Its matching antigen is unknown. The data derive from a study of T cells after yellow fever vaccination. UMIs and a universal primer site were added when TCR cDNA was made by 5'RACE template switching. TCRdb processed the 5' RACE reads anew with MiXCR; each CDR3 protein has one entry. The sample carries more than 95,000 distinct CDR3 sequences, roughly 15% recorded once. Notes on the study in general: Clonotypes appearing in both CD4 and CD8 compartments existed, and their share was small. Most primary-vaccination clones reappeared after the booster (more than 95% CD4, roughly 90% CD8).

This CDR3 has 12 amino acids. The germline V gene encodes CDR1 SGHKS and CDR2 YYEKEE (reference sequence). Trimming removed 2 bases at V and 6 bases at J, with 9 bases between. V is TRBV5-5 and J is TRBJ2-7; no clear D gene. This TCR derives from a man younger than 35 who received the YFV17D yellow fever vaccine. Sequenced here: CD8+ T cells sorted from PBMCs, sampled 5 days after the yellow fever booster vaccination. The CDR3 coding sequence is TGTGCCAGCAGCTTAGGCGTTGCCGAGCAGTACTTC. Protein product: CASSLGVAEQYF.